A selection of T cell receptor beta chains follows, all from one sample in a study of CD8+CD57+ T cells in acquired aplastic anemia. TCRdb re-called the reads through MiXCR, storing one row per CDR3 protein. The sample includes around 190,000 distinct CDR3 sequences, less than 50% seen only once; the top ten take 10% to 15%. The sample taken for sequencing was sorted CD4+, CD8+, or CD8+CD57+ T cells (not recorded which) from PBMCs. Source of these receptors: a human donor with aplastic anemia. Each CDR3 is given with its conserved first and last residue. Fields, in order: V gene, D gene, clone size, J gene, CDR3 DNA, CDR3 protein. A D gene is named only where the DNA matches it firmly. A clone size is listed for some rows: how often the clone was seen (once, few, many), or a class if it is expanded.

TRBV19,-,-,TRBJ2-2,TGTGCCAGTAGAGTCGGACCTAACACCGGGGAGCCGTTTTTT,CASRVGPNTGEPFF
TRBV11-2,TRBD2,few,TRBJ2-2,TGTGCCAGCAGCCTACGGACTAGCGGTAACACCGGGGAGCTGTTTTTT,CASSLRTSGNTGELFF
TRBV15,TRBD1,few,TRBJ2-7,TGTGCCACCAGCAGAGGCCGTGGACAGGCTTACGAGCAGTACTTC,CATSRGRGQAYEQYF
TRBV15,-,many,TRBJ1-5,TGTGCCACCAGCAGAGATTCACCGACCAATCAGCCCCAGCATTTT,CATSRDSPTNQPQHF
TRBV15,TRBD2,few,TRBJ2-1,TGTGCCACCAGCTGGAGCGGGAAGTACAATGAGCAGTTCTTC,CATSWSGKYNEQFF
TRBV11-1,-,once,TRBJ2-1,TGTGCCAGCAGCAGAAGTGGCCTCCTAGCGTACAATGAGCAGTTCTTC,CASSRSGLLAYNEQFF
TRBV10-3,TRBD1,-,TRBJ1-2,TGTGCCATCACCAAGACCGGGACAGGGAACTATGGCTACACCTTC,CAITKTGTGNYGYTF
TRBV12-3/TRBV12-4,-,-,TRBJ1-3,TGTGCCAGCAGTCTCTTCGTGAGCTCTGGAAACACCATATATTTT,CASSLFVSSGNTIYF
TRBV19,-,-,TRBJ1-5,TGTGCCAGTAGTGAGACAGTCAATCAGCCCCAGCATTTT,CASSETVNQPQHF
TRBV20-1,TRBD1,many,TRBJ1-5,TGCAGTGCTCTTGCTGGACAGGGGAACGACCACAAGAATCAGCCCCAGCATTTT,CSALAGQGNDHKNQPQHF
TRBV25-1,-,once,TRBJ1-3,TGTGCCAGCAGTCAAGGCGAGTCTGGAAACACCATATATTTT,CASSQGESGNTIYF
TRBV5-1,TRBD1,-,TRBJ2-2,TGCGCCAGCAGCTGGGCCACAGGGGGAAACACCGGGGAGCTGTTTTTT,CASSWATGGNTGELFF
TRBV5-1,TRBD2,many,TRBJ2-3,TGCGCCAGCAGCGTACTAGCGGGGGATACGCAGTATTTT,CASSVLAGDTQYF
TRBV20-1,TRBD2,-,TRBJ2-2,TGCAGTGCTAGTCGGGAGGGGAACACCGGGGAGCTGTTTTTT,CSASREGNTGELFF
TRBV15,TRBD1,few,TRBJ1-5,TGTGCCACCAGCAGGGGACAGAGCAATCAGCCCCAGCATTTT,CATSRGQSNQPQHF
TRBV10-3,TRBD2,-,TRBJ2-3,TGTGCCAGCAGTGAAGCTAGCGGGGGGGCCTATGGTACGCAGTATTTT,CASSEASGGAYGTQYF
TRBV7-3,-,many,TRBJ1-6,TGTGCCAGCAGCGTCGGGAGCTCCTATAATTCACCCCTCCACTTT,CASSVGSSYNSPLHF
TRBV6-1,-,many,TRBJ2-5,TGTGCCAGCAGGGCATTTGGAGGGAGGGAGACCCAGTACTTC,CASRAFGGRETQYF
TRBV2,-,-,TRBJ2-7,TGTGCCAGCTTATCCAGGGCCTACGAGCAGTACTTC,CASLSRAYEQYF
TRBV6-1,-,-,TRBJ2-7,TGTGCCAGCAGTGAGACAGCTTCCTCCTACGAGCAGTACTTC,CASSETASSYEQYF
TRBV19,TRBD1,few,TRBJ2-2,TGTGCCAGTAGTGCGGACAGGGGGCTTAGCGGGGAGCTGTTTTTT,CASSADRGLSGELFF
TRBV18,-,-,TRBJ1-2,TGTGCCAGCTCAGAAGACAGGAACACATATGGCTACACCTTC,CASSEDRNTYGYTF
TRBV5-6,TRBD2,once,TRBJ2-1,TGTGCCAGCAGTCCGGGACTAGCGAGTCCCGAGCAGTTCTTC,CASSPGLASPEQFF
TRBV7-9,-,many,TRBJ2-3,TGTGCCAGCAGCGTGACGGGGGCAAAAGATACGCAGTATTTT,CASSVTGAKDTQYF
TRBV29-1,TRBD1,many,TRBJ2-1,TGCAGCGTTGGAAGCAGGGGGCTTTTGGACAATGAGCAGTTCTTC,CSVGSRGLLDNEQFF
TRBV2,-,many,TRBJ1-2,TGTGCCAGCAGTATCGGGCCGCAGCGGGGCTACACCTTC,CASSIGPQRGYTF
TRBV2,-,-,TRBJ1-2,TGTGCCAGCAGTGAGTTCGTAGCGAATGGCTACACCTTC,CASSEFVANGYTF
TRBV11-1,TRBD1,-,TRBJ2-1,TGTGCCAGCAGCCCGGGGACAGCCAACAATGAGCAGTTCTTC,CASSPGTANNEQFF
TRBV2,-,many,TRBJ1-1,TGTGCCAGCAGGCTACAGGGGAACACTGAAGCTTTCTTT,CASRLQGNTEAFF
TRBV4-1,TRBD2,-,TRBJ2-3,TGCGCCAGCAGCCAAGACCCTCGGACTAGCGGGGGGGACATAGATACGCAGTATTTT,CASSQDPRTSGGDIDTQYF
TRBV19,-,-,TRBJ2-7,TGTGCCAGTAGATATAGCGGAGTTAGCTCCTACGAGCAGTACTTC,CASRYSGVSSYEQYF
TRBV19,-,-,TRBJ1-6,TGTGCCAGTAGTGAGGGACTGTTTAATTCACCCCTCCACTTT,CASSEGLFNSPLHF
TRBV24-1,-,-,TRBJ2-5,TGTGCCACCAGTTTCGGAAACCAAGAGACCCAGTACTTC,CATSFGNQETQYF
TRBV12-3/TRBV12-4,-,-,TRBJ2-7,TGTGCCAGCAGTTTTCCAAGCTCCTACGAGCAGTACTTC,CASSFPSSYEQYF
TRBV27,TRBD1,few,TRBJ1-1,TGTGCCAGCAGTTTTTCAGGGACAGGGGAATCTAAAGCTTTCTTT,CASSFSGTGESKAFF